The source of this TCR beta chain is a study of a mutant IDH1 vaccine in newly diagnosed glioma (dated by TCRdb to the early 2020s). With regard to the full study: Vaccination started 4-6 weeks after radiotherapy alone, or was given together with temozolomide cycles in the groups whose treatment included chemotherapy. Longitudinal TCRB deep sequencing was performed for about 25 treated patients wherever samples were available for exploratory analyses. Of the roughly 34 treated patients, around 62% were male and around 38% were female, and a mean age of roughly 37 years was recorded. Peripheral blood was collected at six visits: V03 (baseline), V05, V07, V10, V12 and V13. Before enrollment, most patients had been given radiochemotherapy with temozolomide as standard therapy, while the rest had received either radiotherapy alone or temozolomide alone. The week-35 safety follow-up took place at visit V12, and the week-47 end of study took place at visit V13.

The time point label, as the study defines it: week 35, safety follow-up. Each vaccine dose, consisting of 300 ug of a 20-mer mutant IDH1 peptide in Montanide, was administered subcutaneously with topical imiquimod. Patients received eight vaccinations in weeks 1, 3, 5, 7, 11, 15, 19 and 23, corresponding to visits V03 through V10. All donors had newly diagnosed IDH1-mutant astrocytomas of WHO grade 3 or 4 that showed loss of nuclear ATRX. The samples were drawn from NOA16, a multicentre, single-arm, open-label phase I trial in Germany that tested a mutant IDH1 peptide vaccine in humans for the first time. Genomic DNA for TCRB sequencing was extracted from EDTA blood using the DNeasy Blood and Tissue Kit. The library was obtained by the immunoSEQ multiplex PCR assay. The hsTCRB Kit was used according to the manufacturer's protocol to amplify rearranged TCR beta chain sequences. An Illumina MiSeq was used to sequence the TCRB libraries. Turning to the authors' computational methods: Demultiplexing, trimming and gene mapping were performed with the kit vendor's proprietary platform. TCRdb stores this immuneACCESS table with in-frame sequences only. Part of the clones is absent; in the studies checked, under half of the shortfall reflects unresolved V genes, and no reason is known for the rest. V and J calls plus clone size are reproduced from that table; the DNA served to infer D and trimming. Within this sample are roughly 30,000 clones, with around 82% of them counted one time only. Approximately 11% of the sample belongs to the ten largest clones.

Study-wide conclusions, independent of this receptor: Selection of PBMC samples for TCRB deep sequencing was based on availability. The authors stated that sample limitations prevented analyses of patient blood samples from being reproduced. No apparent relationship was observed between pseudoprogression and alterations in the top peripheral T cell clonotypes detected by TCRB sequencing. Immune responses induced by the vaccine were seen in 93.3% of patients across multiple MHC alleles.

A word on this clone: It has no known antigen specificity. Within one base of it there is no much larger clone, and no base qualities were kept.

Based on the germline V gene (reference sequence), the CDR1 and CDR2 sequences are SGHKS and YYEKEE. The CDR3 goes from the cysteine to the phenylalanine over 13 residues. Of the read, only the CDR3 DNA is kept; its 39 bases are in frame from base 1. Trimming removed 1 base from V and 12 bases from J, leaving 17 bases between the germline ends. The sequence joins TRBV5-5 to TRBJ2-7; the D segment might be TRBD1 or TRBD2, since each matches 5 bases. The source material was PBMCs, sampled from a glioma patient whose treatment included an IDH1 peptide vaccine. The clonotype originates from a woman aged 40-49 years with glioma. The sequenced DNA: TGTGCCAGCAGCTTGATCAGGGAGAGGGCAGGGTACTTC. Its protein reads: CASSLIRERAGYF.